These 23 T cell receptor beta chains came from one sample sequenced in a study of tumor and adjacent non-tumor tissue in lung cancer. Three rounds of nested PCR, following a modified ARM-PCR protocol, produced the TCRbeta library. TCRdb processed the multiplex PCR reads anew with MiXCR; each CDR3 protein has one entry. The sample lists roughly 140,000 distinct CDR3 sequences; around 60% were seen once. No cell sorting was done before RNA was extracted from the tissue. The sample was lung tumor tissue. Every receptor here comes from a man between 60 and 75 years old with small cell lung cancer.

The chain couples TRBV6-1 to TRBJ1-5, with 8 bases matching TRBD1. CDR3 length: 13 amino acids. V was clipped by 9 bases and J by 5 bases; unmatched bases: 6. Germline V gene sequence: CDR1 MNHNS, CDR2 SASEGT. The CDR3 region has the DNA TGTGCCAGTGATTCAGGGGGCTATCAGCCCCAGCATTTT. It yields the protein CASDSGGYQPQHF.

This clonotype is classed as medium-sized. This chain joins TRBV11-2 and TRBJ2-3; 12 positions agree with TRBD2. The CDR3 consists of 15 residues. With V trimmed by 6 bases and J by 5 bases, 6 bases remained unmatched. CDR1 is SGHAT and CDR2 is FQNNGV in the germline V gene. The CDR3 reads CASRLLAGGLDTQYF. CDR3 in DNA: TGTGCCAGCAGATTACTAGCGGGAGGATTAGATACGCAGTATTTT.

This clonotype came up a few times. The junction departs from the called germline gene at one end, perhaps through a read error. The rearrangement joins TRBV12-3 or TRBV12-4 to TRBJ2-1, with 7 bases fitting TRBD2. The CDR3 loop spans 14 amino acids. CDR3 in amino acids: CASRLGSGDNEQFF. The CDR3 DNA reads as TGTGCCAGCAGATTAGGCAGCGGGGACAATGAGCAGTTCTTC.

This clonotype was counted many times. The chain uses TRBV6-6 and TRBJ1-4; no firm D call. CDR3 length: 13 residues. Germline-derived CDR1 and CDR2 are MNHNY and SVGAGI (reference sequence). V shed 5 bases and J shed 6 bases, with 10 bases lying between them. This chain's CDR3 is CASSQQRDEKLFF. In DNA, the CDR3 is TGTGCCAGCAGTCAACAACGGGATGAAAAACTGTTTTTT.

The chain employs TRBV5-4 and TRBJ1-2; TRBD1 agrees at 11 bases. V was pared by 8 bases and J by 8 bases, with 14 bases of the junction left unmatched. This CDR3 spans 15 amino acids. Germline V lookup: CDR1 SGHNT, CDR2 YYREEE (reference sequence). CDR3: CARSPAGDRGFGYTF. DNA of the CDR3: TGTGCCAGAAGCCCGGCGGGGGACAGGGGGTTCGGCTACACCTTC. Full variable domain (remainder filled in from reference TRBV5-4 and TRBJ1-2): ETGVTQSPTHLIKTRGQQVTLRCSSQSGHNTVSWYQQALGQGPQFIFQYYREEENGRGNFPPRFSGLQFPNYSSELNVNALELDDSALYLCARSPAGDRGFGYTFGSGTRLTVV.

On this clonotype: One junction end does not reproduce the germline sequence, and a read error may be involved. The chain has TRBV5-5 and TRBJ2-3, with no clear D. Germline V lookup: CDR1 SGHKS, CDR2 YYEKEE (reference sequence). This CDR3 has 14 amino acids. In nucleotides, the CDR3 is TGTGCCAGCAGCCAAGGACCTGTGCATGATAGGCAGTATTTC. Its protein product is CASSQGPVHDRQYF.

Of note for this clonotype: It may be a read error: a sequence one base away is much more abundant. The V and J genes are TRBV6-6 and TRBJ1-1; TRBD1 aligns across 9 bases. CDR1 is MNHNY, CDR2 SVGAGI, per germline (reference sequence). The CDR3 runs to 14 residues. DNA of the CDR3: TGTGCCCGCAGTTTACCGGGACAGGGTCCCGAAGCTTTCTTT. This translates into CARSLPGQGPEAFF.

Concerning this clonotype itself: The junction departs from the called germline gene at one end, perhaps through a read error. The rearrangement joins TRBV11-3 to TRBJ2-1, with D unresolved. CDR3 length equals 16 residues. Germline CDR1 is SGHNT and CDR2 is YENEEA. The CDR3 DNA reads TGTGCCAGGAGCTTGGACGGCACACTTCATTACAATGAGAAGTTCTTC. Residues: CARSLDGTLHYNEKFF.

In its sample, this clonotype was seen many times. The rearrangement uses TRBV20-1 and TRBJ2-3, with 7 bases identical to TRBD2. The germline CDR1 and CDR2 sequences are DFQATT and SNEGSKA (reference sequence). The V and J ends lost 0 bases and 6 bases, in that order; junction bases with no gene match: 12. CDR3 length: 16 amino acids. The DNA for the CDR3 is TGCAGTGCTAGAGATTGGAGGGAGGGCCCAACGGATACGCAGTATTTT. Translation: CSARDWREGPTDTQYF.

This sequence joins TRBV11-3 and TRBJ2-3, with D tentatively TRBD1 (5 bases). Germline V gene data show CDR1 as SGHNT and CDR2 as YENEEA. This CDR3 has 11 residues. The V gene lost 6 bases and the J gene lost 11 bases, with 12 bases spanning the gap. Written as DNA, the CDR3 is TGTGCCAGCAGGCGGACATATAGGCAGTATTTT. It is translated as CASRRTYRQYF.

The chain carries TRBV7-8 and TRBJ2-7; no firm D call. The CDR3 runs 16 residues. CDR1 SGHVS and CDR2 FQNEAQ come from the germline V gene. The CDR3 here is CTSSVEGLGSSYEQYV. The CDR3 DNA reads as TGTACCAGCAGCGTAGAAGGGCTTGGTAGTTCCTACGAGCAGTACGTC.

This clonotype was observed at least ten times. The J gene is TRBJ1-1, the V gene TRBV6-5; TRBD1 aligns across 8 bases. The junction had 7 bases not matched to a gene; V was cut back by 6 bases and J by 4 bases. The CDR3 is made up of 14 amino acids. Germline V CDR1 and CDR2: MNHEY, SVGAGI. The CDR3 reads CASRRRQGFTEAFF. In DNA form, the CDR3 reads TGTGCCAGCAGGAGAAGACAGGGGTTCACTGAAGCTTTCTTT.

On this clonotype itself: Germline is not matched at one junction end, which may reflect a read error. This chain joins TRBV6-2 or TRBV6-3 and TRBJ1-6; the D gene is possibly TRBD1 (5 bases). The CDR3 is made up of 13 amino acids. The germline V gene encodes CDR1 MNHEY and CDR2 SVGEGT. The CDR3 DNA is TGTGCCACTGGACGGGGCACGAATTCACCCTTCCACTTT. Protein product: CATGRGTNSPFHF.

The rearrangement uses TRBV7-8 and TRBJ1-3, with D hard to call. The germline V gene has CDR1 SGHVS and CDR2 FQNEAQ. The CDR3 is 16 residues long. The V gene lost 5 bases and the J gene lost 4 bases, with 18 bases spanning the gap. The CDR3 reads CASSPHADAGGNTIYF. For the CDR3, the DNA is TGTGCCAGCAGCCCCCATGCGGATGCGGGAGGAAACACCATATATTTT.

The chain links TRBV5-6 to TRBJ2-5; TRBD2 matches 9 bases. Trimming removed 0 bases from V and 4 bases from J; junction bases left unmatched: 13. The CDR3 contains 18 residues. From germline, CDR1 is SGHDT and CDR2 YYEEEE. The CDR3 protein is CASSLASTSGLARETQYF. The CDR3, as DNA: TGTGCCAGCAGCTTGGCCTCCACTTCGGGACTAGCAAGAGAGACCCAGTACTTC.

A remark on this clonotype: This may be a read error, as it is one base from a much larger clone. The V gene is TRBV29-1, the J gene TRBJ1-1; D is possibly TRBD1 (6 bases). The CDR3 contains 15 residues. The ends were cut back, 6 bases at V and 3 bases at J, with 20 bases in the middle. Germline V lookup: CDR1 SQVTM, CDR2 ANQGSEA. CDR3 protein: CSVTKEQGRYTEAFF. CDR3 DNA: TGCAGCGTGACTAAGGAACAGGGTCGGTACACTGAAGCTTTCTTT.

The CDR3 sequence: CASILSVAGVWNEQFF. The DNA for the CDR3 is TGTGCCAGCATCTTGTCAGTAGCAGGAGTATGGAATGAGCAGTTCTTC. The gene calls are TRBV12-3 or TRBV12-4 and TRBJ2-1; D is unresolved. V was pared by 7 bases and J by 7 bases, with 23 bases between. The CDR3 covers 16 residues.

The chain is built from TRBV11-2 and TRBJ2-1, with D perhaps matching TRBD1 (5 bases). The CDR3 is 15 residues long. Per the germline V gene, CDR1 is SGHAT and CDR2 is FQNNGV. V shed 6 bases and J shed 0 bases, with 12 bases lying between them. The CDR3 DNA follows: TGTGCCAGCAGTCCAGGGTTGAGCTCCTACAATGAGCAGTTCTTC. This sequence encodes CASSPGLSSYNEQFF.

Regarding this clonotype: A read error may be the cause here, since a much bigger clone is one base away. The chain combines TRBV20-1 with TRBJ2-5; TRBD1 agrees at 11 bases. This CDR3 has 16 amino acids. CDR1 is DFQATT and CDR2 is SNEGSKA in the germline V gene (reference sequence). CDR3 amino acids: CNARVLGQGVVETQYF. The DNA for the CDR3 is TGCAATGCTAGAGTTTTGGGACAGGGGGTGGTCGAGACCCAGTACTTC.

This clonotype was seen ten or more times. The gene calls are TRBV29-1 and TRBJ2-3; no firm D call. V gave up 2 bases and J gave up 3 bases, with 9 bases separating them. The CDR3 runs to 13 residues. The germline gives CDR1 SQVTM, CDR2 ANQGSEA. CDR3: CSVEYANTDTQYF. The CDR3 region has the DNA TGCAGCGTTGAATACGCGAATACAGATACGCAGTATTTT.

The CDR3 region has the DNA TGTGCCAGCAGCACGGCCGGGACTAGCGTCAATGAGCAGTTCTTC. As protein: CASSTAGTSVNEQFF. The chain links TRBV7-8 to TRBJ2-1, with 10 bases identical to TRBD2. CDR3 length: 15 amino acids. The junction had 7 bases not matched to a gene; V was cut back by 5 bases and J by 6 bases. From germline, CDR1 is SGHVS and CDR2 FQNEAQ.

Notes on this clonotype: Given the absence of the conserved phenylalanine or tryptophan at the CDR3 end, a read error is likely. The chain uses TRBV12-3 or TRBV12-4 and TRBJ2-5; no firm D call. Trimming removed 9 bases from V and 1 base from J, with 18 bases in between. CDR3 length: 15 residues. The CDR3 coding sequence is TGTGCCAGAAATTTGATGGACGGCTTCCAAGAGACCCAGTACTCC. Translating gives CARNLMDGFQETQYS.

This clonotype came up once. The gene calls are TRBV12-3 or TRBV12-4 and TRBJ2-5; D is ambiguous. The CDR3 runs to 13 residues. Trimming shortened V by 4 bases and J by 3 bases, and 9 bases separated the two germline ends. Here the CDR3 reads CASSSALKETQYF. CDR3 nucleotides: TGTGCCAGCAGTTCCGCTCTCAAAGAGACCCAGTACTTC.